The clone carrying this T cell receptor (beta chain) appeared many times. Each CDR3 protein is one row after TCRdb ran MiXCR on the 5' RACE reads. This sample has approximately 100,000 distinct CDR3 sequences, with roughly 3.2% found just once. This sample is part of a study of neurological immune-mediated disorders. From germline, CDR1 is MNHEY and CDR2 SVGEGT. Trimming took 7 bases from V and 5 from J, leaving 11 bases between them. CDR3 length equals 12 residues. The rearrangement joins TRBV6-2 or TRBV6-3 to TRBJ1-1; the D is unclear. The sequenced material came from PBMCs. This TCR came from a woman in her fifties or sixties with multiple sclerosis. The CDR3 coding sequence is TGTGCCAGCACCCCCCGCGGGACTGAAGCTTTCTTT. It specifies CASTPRGTEAFF.